This T cell receptor beta chain comes out of a study of vaccination effects on CD4 cells after COVID-19. As for the study in general: It was two doses of either the BNT162b2 or mRNA-1273 vaccine that participants received. The study, taken as a whole, reports: The vaccine-induced clones of healthy vaccinees included only 1 of 255 that cross-reacted with common cold coronaviruses.

Generated by immunoSEQ multiplex PCR, the TCRdb table keeps only in-frame clones and is missing some. The data contain around 66,000 clones, about 79% of them singletons. In regard to this clone: Antigen: not known.

Antigen-specific CD4+ T cells were expanded (with viral peptide pools) by the ViraFEST assay ahead of sequencing. Having been cultured for around ten days, the cells underwent CD4+ T cell isolation. All vaccine recipients tested negative for nucleocapsid antibodies and had never contracted SARS-CoV-2 infection. Half-medium replacement with IL-2 medium occurred on days 3 and 7. The origin of this receptor is a human donor who received a COVID-19 vaccine. The material was CD4+ T cells from PBMCs cultured with HCoV-OC43 spike peptides, obtained before COVID-19 vaccination. Subset indicated: HCoV-OC43 spike overlapping peptide pool stimulation.

The CDR3 sequence is CASSITSSGANVLTF. The CDR3 region has the DNA TGTGCCAGTAGTATTACTTCCTCTGGGGCCAACGTCCTGACTTTC. The chain links TRBV19 to TRBJ2-6; D gene uncertain. This CDR3 is built from 15 residues. V shed 3 bases and J shed 0 bases, with 6 bases lying between them. Germline V gene sequence: CDR1 LNHDA, CDR2 SQIVND (reference sequence). Full variable domain (remainder filled in from reference TRBV19 and TRBJ2-6): DGGITQSPKYLFRKEGQNVTLSCEQNLNHDAMYWYRQDPGQGLRLIYYSQIVNDFQKGDIAEGYSVSREKKESFPLTVTSAQKNPTAFYLCASSITSSGANVLTFGAGSRLTVL.